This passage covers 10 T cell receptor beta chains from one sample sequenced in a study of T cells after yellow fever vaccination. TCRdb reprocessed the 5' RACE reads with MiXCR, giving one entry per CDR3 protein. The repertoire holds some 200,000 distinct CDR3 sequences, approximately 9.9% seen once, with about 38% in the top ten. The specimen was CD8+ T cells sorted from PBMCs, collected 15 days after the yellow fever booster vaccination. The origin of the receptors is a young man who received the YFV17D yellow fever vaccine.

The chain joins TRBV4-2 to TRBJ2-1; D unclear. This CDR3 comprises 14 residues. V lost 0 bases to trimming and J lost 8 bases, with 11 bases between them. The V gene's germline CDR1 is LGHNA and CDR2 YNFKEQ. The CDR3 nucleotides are TGTGCCAGCAGCCAAGATGGCCCAGGCCATGAGCAGTTCTTC. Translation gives CASSQDGPGHEQFF.

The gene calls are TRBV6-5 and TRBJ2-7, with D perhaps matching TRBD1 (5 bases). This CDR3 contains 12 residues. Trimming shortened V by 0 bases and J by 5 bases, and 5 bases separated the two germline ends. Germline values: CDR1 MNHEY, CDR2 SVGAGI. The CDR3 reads CASSYSGDEQYF. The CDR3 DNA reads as TGTGCCAGCAGTTACTCAGGGGACGAGCAGTACTTC.

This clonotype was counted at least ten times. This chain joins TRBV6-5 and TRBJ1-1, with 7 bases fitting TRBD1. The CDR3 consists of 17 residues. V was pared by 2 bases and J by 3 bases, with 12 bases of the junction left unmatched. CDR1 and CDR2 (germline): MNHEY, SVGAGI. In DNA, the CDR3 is TGTGCCAGCAGTTACGCCTCGGGGGTGACAGGGTACACTGAAGCTTTCTTT. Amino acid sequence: CASSYASGVTGYTEAFF.

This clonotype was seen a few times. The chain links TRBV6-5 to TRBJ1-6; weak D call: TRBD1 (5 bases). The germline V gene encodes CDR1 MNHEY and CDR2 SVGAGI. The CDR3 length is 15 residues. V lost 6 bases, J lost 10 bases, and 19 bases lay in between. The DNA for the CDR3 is TGTGCCAGCAGCCGACCCGGGGGGTTGAGGTCACCCCTCCACTTT. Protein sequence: CASSRPGGLRSPLHF.

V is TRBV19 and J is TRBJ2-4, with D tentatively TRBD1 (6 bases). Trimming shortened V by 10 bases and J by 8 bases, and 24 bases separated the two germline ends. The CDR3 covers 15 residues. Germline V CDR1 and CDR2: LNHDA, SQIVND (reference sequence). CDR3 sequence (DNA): TGTGCCACCATAGACCAGCCCAGGGGCAGGTACATTCAGTACTTC. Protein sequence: CATIDQPRGRYIQYF.

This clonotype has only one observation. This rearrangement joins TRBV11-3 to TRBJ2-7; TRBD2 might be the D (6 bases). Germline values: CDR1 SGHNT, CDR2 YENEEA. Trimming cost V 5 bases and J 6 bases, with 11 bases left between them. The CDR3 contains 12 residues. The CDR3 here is CASSVRDGEQYF. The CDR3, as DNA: TGTGCCAGCAGCGTGCGGGACGGCGAGCAGTACTTC.

This chain's CDR3 is CASHNGGGTQYF. The CDR3 DNA reads TGTGCCAGCCATAACGGGGGCGGGACCCAGTACTTC. The V gene is TRBV7-9, the J gene TRBJ2-5; the D call may be TRBD1 or TRBD2 (6 bases each). Germline V gene lookup returns CDR1 SEHNR and CDR2 FQNEAQ (reference sequence). CDR3 length equals 12 residues. V was shortened by 8 bases and J by 7 bases, with 14 bases between the two germline ends.

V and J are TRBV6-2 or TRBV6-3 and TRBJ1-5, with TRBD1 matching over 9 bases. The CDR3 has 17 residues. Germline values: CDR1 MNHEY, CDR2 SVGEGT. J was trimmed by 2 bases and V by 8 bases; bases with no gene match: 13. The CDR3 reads CASAKGQGRVRNQPQHF. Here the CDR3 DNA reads TGTGCCAGCGCAAAGGGACAGGGAAGAGTTCGCAATCAGCCCCAGCATTTT.

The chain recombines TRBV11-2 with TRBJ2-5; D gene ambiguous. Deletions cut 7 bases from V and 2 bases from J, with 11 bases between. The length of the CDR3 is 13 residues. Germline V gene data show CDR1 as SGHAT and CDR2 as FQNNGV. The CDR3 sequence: CASTLRPQETQYF. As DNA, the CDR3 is TGTGCCAGCACCCTTCGACCACAAGAGACCCAGTACTTC.

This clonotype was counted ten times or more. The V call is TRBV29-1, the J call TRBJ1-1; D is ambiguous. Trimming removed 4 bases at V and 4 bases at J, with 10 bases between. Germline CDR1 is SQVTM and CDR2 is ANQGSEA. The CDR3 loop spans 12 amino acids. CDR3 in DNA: TGCAGCGTTGGGAGGTTTGGCACTGAAGCTTTCTTT. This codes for CSVGRFGTEAFF.